Listed below are T cell receptor beta chains from one sample, sequenced in a study of beta chain features in type 1 diabetes. Libraries were prepared by immunoSEQ multiplex PCR; TCRdb keeps only in-frame clonotypes and omits some of them. The table has about 260,000 clones, around 25% seen once. Sequencing was done on a sample of naive CD4+ T cells from blood. The receptors shown here come from a woman aged 25 to 45 with type 1 diabetes. CDR3s include the opening cysteine and the closing phenylalanine or tryptophan. A D gene is named only where the DNA matches it firmly. Rows may omit the clone size; those that give it use once, few, many or a size class.

>TRBJ2-7|.|.|TRBV29-1
CSVEYAGPGEQYF
TGCAGCGTTGAGTACGCGGGACCGGGGGAGCAGTACTTC
>TRBJ2-2|.|TRBD2|TRBV15
CATSRRETGELFF
TGTGCCACCAGCAGGCGGGAGACCGGGGAGCTGTTTTTT
>TRBJ2-7|few|.|TRBV30
CAWSVAREQYF
TGTGCCTGGAGTGTTGCGAGGGAGCAGTACTTC
>TRBJ2-3|.|TRBD2|TRBV30
CAWSGIAGAADTQYF
TGTGCCTGGTCCGGAATAGCGGGAGCCGCAGATACGCAGTATTTT
>TRBJ2-2|.|.|TRBV7-3
CASSLTLASNTGELFF
TGTGCCAGCAGCTTAACCCTAGCGTCGAACACCGGGGAGCTGTTTTTT
>TRBJ2-7|few|TRBD1|TRBV30
CAWGGQGSEQYF
TGTGCCTGGGGTGGACAGGGGTCCGAGCAGTACTTC
>TRBJ1-2|.|TRBD1|TRBV15
CATSRVRTGQYGYTF
TGTGCCACCAGCAGAGTCCGGACAGGGCAATATGGCTACACCTTC
>TRBJ2-2|.|TRBD2|TRBV11-3
CASSYQASGSAGELFF
TGTGCCAGCAGCTATCAGGCTAGCGGGAGTGCCGGGGAGCTGTTTTTT
>TRBJ2-5|.|TRBD1|TRBV10-1
CASSSNRGPETQYF
TGCGCCAGCAGTAGCAACAGGGGGCCGGAGACCCAGTACTTC
>TRBJ2-2|.|.|TRBV7-2
CASSVSGNTGELFF
TGTGCCAGCAGCGTTAGCGGTAACACCGGGGAGCTGTTTTTT
>TRBJ2-1|few|.|TRBV10-3
CAISPSEYGEQFF
TGTGCCATCAGTCCTAGCGAATACGGTGAGCAGTTCTTC
>TRBJ2-1|few|.|TRBV28
CASTRQGRAGEQFF
TGTGCCAGCACCAGGCAGGGGAGGGCTGGGGAGCAGTTCTTC
>TRBJ2-5|.|TRBD2|TRBV5-1
CASSLGTSGKQETQYF
TGCGCCAGCAGCTTGGGGACTAGCGGGAAACAGGAGACCCAGTACTTC
>TRBJ2-4|.|.|TRBV2
CASSEQGNIQYF
TGTGCCAGCAGTGAACAGGGTAACATTCAGTACTTC
>TRBJ2-1|.|TRBD2|TRBV2
CASNLAGLLNEQFF
TGTGCCAGCAATCTAGCGGGACTTCTCAATGAGCAGTTCTTC
>TRBJ1-1|.|TRBD1|TRBV30
CAWRGQGNTEAFF
TGTGCCTGGCGGGGACAGGGGAACACTGAAGCTTTCTTT
>TRBJ2-7|.|TRBD1|TRBV29-1
CSVWTGAYEQYF
TGCAGCGTATGGACAGGGGCCTACGAGCAGTACTTC
>TRBJ1-4|once|.|TRBV30
CAWSAFSGEKLFF
TGTGCCTGGAGTGCCTTCTCGGGTGAAAAACTGTTTTTT
>TRBJ2-2|.|TRBD2|TRBV30
CAWSGGSGRISGELFF
TGTGCCTGGAGTGGGGGTAGCGGGAGGATCTCCGGGGAGCTGTTTTTT
>TRBJ2-1|few|.|TRBV21-1
CASSKGGQEQFF
TGTGCCAGCAGCAAAGGGGGGCAGGAGCAGTTCTTC
>TRBJ1-2|.|TRBD1|TRBV18
CASSPPSRDRGREGYTF
TGTGCCAGCTCACCGCCATCGAGGGACAGGGGGCGCGAGGGCTACACCTTC
>TRBJ2-1|.|TRBD2|TRBV29-1
CSAGPFSGREGSYNEQFF
TGCAGCGCAGGACCTTTTAGCGGGAGAGAGGGTTCCTACAATGAGCAGTTCTTC
>TRBJ2-3|few|.|TRBV6-5
CASSSDYNTDTQYF
TGTGCCAGCAGTTCGGACTACAACACAGATACGCAGTATTTT
>TRBJ2-3|few|.|TRBV1
CTSSQASVIGRADTQYF
TGCACCAGCAGCCAAGCCTCGGTTATCGGGAGAGCAGATACGCAGTATTTT